The 10 T cell receptor beta chains presented below share a single source sample, sequenced in a study of long-term antiretroviral therapy in people with HIV. At survey level, the immunoSEQ assay was run in its v3.0 version. Repertoires were generated with immunoSEQ multiplex PCR, while TCRdb's copy carries only in-frame clones and drops some. The table records roughly 20,000 clones, more than 75% of them present only once. This material consisted of unsorted PBMCs, taken 2.3 years after starting antiretroviral therapy. The receptors were sampled from a man aged 55 to 70 with HIV.

This chain links TRBV10-3 with TRBJ1-4; TRBD1 matches at 8 bases. Trimming at V came to 10 bases and at J to 6 bases, leaving 7 bases not matched to a gene. Germline CDR1 is ENHRY and CDR2 is SYGVKD. The CDR3 sequence is 13 residues long. CDR3 nucleotides: TGTGCCACCGCAGACAGGGGAGATGAAAAACTGTTTTTT. Translation: CATADRGDEKLFF.

The CDR3 DNA reads as TGTGCCAGCAGTCCCACCCCGGGAGGAAACACCATATATTTT. It yields the protein CASSPTPGGNTIYF. The V call is TRBV7-2, the J call TRBJ1-3; D unclear. The CDR3 is 14 amino acids. Germline-derived CDR1 and CDR2 are SGHTA and FQGNSA. The V and J ends lost 6 bases and 4 bases respectively, with 13 bases between them.

V and J are TRBV27 and TRBJ1-5; D unresolved. The CDR3 is 15 residues long. Germline CDR1 MNHEY, CDR2 SMNVEV (reference sequence). Trimming shortened V by 2 bases and J by 1 base, and 9 bases separated the two germline ends. The CDR3 sequence is CASSLNQLSNQPQHF. The CDR3 bases are TGTGCCAGCAGTTTAAACCAGTTAAGCAATCAGCCCCAGCATTTT.

This clone has more than one count but fewer than ten. J is TRBJ1-5 and V is TRBV7-9, with TRBD1 as a possible D gene (6 bases). CDR3 size: 16 residues. The germline V gene encodes CDR1 SEHNR and CDR2 FQNEAQ (reference sequence). V was trimmed by 5 bases and J by 4 bases, leaving 18 bases between them. The CDR3 here is CASSGLQGGGNQPQHF. The CDR3 bases are TGTGCCAGCAGCGGTCTACAGGGTGGAGGAAATCAGCCCCAGCATTTT.

V is TRBV5-1 and J is TRBJ2-1; TRBD2 agrees at 12 bases. Germline CDR1 and CDR2: SGHRS and YFSETQ. There are 15 residues in the CDR3. V was clipped by 4 bases and J by 12 bases; unmatched bases: 11. The CDR3 nucleotides read TGCGCCAGCAGCCTAAGGACTAGCGGGATTGAGCGGCAGTTCTTC. Its protein product is CASSLRTSGIERQFF.

The V call is TRBV5-4, the J call TRBJ1-2; TRBD1 agrees at 7 bases. J was trimmed by 0 bases and V by 4 bases; bases with no gene match: 6. Germline V gene sequence: CDR1 SGHNT, CDR2 YYREEE (reference sequence). CDR3 length: 15 residues. CDR3 in DNA: TGTGCCAGCAGCCCAGGGGGTAGTACTAACTATGGCTACACCTTC. It codes for CASSPGGSTNYGYTF.

The CDR3 DNA reads as TGTGCCGCTATAGTGGGGTTCCAGGAGCAGTACTTC. It encodes CAAIVGFQEQYF. The V and J genes are TRBV12-5 and TRBJ2-7; D not certain. CDR3 length: 12 amino acids. Germline V CDR1 and CDR2: LGHNT, FRNRAP.

The chain employs TRBV5-4 and TRBJ2-7; D may be TRBD2 (7 bases). The germline V and J ends were trimmed by 4 bases and 1 base, with 15 bases remaining between them. Germline lookup yields CDR1 SGHNT and CDR2 YYREEE (reference sequence). The CDR3 is made up of 15 amino acids. The CDR3 nucleotides are TGTGCCAGCAGCCCACAGGGCGGGAGTTCCTACGAGCAGTACTTC. Translated, it gives CASSPQGGSSYEQYF.

This clone has only one observation. The chain combines TRBV10-2 with TRBJ2-7, with no clear D. Trimming took off 5 bases at V and 2 bases at J, with 13 bases between the two ends. The germline V gene has CDR1 WSHSY and CDR2 SAAADI. The CDR3 totals 14 residues. CDR3 residues: CASSSWMEPYEQYF. DNA for the CDR3: TGCGCCAGCAGTAGCTGGATGGAGCCCTACGAGCAGTACTTC.

The chain employs TRBV28 and TRBJ2-7; the D gene is possibly TRBD1 (5 bases). The CDR3 is made up of 12 amino acids. The ends were cut back, 1 base at V and 4 bases at J, with 5 bases in the middle. Germline CDR1 and CDR2: MDHEN and SYDVKM. The chain's CDR3 is CASSLSGYEQYF. The CDR3 DNA is TGTGCCAGCAGTTTATCAGGGTACGAGCAGTACTTC.